This T cell receptor beta chain was sequenced during a study of cytomegalovirus exposure and HLA in healthy donors. Whole-study results and caveats: It was shown in a later analysis that HLA-associated TCR beta chains were more clonally expanded than other, equally common chains.

The PCR was carried out with 60 Vbeta primers and 13 Jbeta primers. Libraries were prepared by immunoSEQ multiplex PCR; TCRdb keeps only in-frame clonotypes and omits some of them. Among roughly 55,000 clones listed, 65% to 85% were seen once. This clone was seen a handful of times. Its specificity is not known. Trimming pared 1 base from V and 5 bases from J, leaving 6 bases between. Germline V lookup: CDR1 SEHNR, CDR2 FQNEAQ (reference sequence). This CDR3 contains 13 residues. V usage is TRBV7-9 and J usage is TRBJ2-1; D is undetermined. Sample: PBMCs. This TCR came from a female donor in good health and CMV-seronegative. In nucleotides, the CDR3 is TGTGCCAGCAGCTTAGTGGTAGACAATGAGCAGTTCTTC. It codes for CASSLVVDNEQFF. The full variable domain, rest sourced from reference TRBV7-9 and TRBJ2-1, is DTGVSQNPRHKITKRGQNVTFRCDPISEHNRLYWYRQTLGQGPEFLTYFQNEAQLEKSRLLSDRFSAERPKGSFSTLEIQRTEQGDSAMYLCASSLVVDNEQFFGPGTRLTVL.